The 20 T cell receptor beta chains below all came from one sample that was sequenced in a study of identical twins (dated by TCRdb to 2015 to 2016). Library generation was performed with 5' RACE. Sequencing used an Illumina HiSeq 2000. TCRdb trimmed the raw reads at Q25, called clones with MiXCR and kept productive beta chains. Every CDR3 protein is listed once, alongside the most common genes and DNA of its rows. Counted in this sample were fewer than 250,000 distinct CDR3 sequences; 6.5% to 8.5% of them appeared once. The ten largest clones add up to around 1.8% of the sample. The sample was also reused in another study, on yellow fever vaccine responses in identical twins.

The sample taken for sequencing was memory (CD45RO+) T cells sorted from blood. The label giving this sample's cell subset or site can be read as: CD45RO+ enriched T cells. The receptor source for this set is a woman aged 18-35 years in good health.

There are a few counts of this clonotype. This chain joins TRBV6-1 and TRBJ2-3; 8 positions match TRBD2. The V gene end was trimmed by 6 bases and the J gene end by 2 bases; junction bases not matched to a gene: 4. Looked up from germline, CDR1 is MNHNS and CDR2 is SASEGT. This CDR3 is built from 14 residues. Here the CDR3 DNA reads TGTGCCAGCAGCCGGGGGGGCCCCACAGATACGCAGTATTTT. As protein: CASSRGGPTDTQYF.

The rearrangement uses TRBV21-1 and TRBJ2-1; the D call TRBD2 from the table was never checked on the DNA. TRBV21-1 is a known pseudogene. The CDR3 has 16 residues. The CDR3 DNA reads TGTGCCAGCAGCAAAATAGGGCAGGATAGGTACAATGAGCAGTTCTTC. Encoded protein: CASSKIGQDRYNEQFF.

The chain links TRBV2 to TRBJ1-4; TRBD1 matches at 8 bases. Germline assignment: CDR1 SNHLY and CDR2 FYNNEI. With V trimmed by 6 bases and J by 7 bases, 7 bases remained unmatched. CDR3 length: 14 residues. CDR3 coding DNA: TGTGCCAGCAGGGCCGGGACAGGCGCTGAAAAACTGTTTTTT. This translates into CASRAGTGAEKLFF.

This clonotype was seen repeatedly, ten times or more. This chain joins TRBV7-2 and TRBJ2-6; maybe TRBD2 (6 bases). The germline V gene has CDR1 SGHTA and CDR2 FQGNSA. CDR3 length: 15 residues. Trimming cost V 2 bases and J 3 bases, with 8 bases left between them. CDR3 in amino acids: CASSLSGLGANVLTF. Written as DNA, the CDR3 is TGTGCCAGCAGCTTAAGCGGGCTTGGGGCCAACGTCCTGACTTTC.

This clonotype was counted a few times. V usage is TRBV6-4 and J usage is TRBJ2-3; 8 bases match TRBD2. The CDR3 contains 15 residues. V was clipped by 4 bases and J by 4 bases; unmatched bases: 7. Germline assignment: CDR1 MRHNA and CDR2 SNTAGT. The DNA of the CDR3 is TGTGCCAGCAGTGGCTCGAGCGGGGGACCAGATACGCAGTATTTT. Protein sequence: CASSGSSGGPDTQYF.

This clonotype has more than one count but fewer than ten. The chain carries TRBV15 and TRBJ2-5; the match to TRBD1 covers 8 bases. The trim removed 5 bases at V and 3 bases at J, leaving 8 bases unmatched. This CDR3 region has 15 residues. Germline V gene lookup returns CDR1 LNHNV and CDR2 YYDKDF (reference sequence). CDR3 sequence: CATSRRGQGKETQYF. In DNA form, the CDR3 reads TGTGCCACCAGCCGGAGAGGACAGGGTAAAGAGACCCAGTACTTC.

This clonotype was found many times. The genes are TRBV5-1 and TRBJ2-3; D uncertain. CDR1 SGHRS and CDR2 YFSETQ come from the germline V gene. The CDR3 covers 15 residues. V was trimmed by 3 bases and J by 4 bases, leaving 15 bases between them. The CDR3 spells CASSSRPSTPDTQYF. The CDR3 region has the DNA TGCGCCAGCAGCTCCCGGCCTTCTACCCCAGATACGCAGTATTTT.

The chain uses TRBV11-2 and TRBJ2-4; D is possibly TRBD2 (7 bases). Germline lookup yields CDR1 SGHAT and CDR2 FQNNGV. The V gene lost 5 bases and the J gene lost 0 bases, with 11 bases spanning the gap. This CDR3 spans 15 amino acids. CDR3 sequence: CASSGGGLAKNIQYF. As DNA, the CDR3 is TGTGCCAGCAGCGGGGGGGGGCTAGCCAAAAACATTCAGTACTTC.

This chain uses TRBV7-3 with TRBJ2-1; TRBD1 matches 8 bases. The V and J ends lost 6 bases and 6 bases, in that order; junction bases with no gene match: 10. CDR3 length equals 15 residues. Germline loops: CDR1 SGHTA, CDR2 FQGTGA. This CDR3 is CASRITGGRGNEQFF. The CDR3 DNA sequence: TGTGCCAGCAGGATAACAGGGGGGAGAGGCAATGAGCAGTTCTTC.

This sequence joins TRBV7-9 and TRBJ1-5; no definite D call. The CDR3 loop spans 13 amino acids. Trimming cost V 1 base and J 7 bases, with 8 bases left between them. Per germline, CDR1 SEHNR and CDR2 FQNEAQ (reference sequence). CDR3 coding DNA: TGTGCCAGCAGCTTAGAAGGGTTACAGCCCCAGCATTTT. Protein: CASSLEGLQPQHF. The full variable domain, rest sourced from reference TRBV7-9 and TRBJ1-5, is DTGVSQNPRHKITKRGQNVTFRCDPISEHNRLYWYRQTLGQGPEFLTYFQNEAQLEKSRLLSDRFSAERPKGSFSTLEIQRTEQGDSAMYLCASSLEGLQPQHFGDGTRLSIL.

The rearrangement uses TRBV20-1 and TRBJ2-7, with TRBD2 matching 7 bases. V lost 0 bases, J lost 0 bases, and 2 bases stayed unmatched. The CDR3 contains 14 residues. CDR1 DFQATT and CDR2 SNEGSKA come from the germline V gene (reference sequence). Written as DNA, the CDR3 is TGCAGTGCTAGAGATACGGGGGGCTCCTACGAGCAGTACTTC. Its translation: CSARDTGGSYEQYF.

This clonotype was recorded a few times. The chain uses TRBV6-2 or TRBV6-3 and TRBJ2-3; TRBD2 matches 11 bases. This CDR3 has 14 residues. Germline V gene sequence: CDR1 MNHEY, CDR2 SVGEGT. V lost 4 bases and J lost 9; bases outside the gene matches: 6. The CDR3 region has the DNA TGTGCCAGCAGTTGGGGAACTAGCGGGAGCACGCAGTATTTT. Translation gives CASSWGTSGSTQYF.

J is TRBJ1-5 and V is TRBV5-4, with D perhaps matching TRBD1 (6 bases). Germline values: CDR1 SGHNT, CDR2 YYREEE (reference sequence). This CDR3 has 13 residues. V lost 0 bases to trimming and J lost 5 bases, with 6 bases between them. CDR3 residues: CASSLGQDQPQHF. The CDR3 DNA reads TGTGCCAGCAGCTTGGGACAGGATCAGCCCCAGCATTTT.

This clonotype has just a few counts. V gene TRBV20-1 combines with J gene TRBJ2-1; perhaps TRBD2 as D (6 bases). The CDR3 covers 14 residues. Germline V CDR1 and CDR2: DFQATT, SNEGSKA (reference sequence). The V and J ends lost 5 bases and 4 bases respectively, with 15 bases between them. The CDR3: CSAAGTLGYNEQFF. DNA of the CDR3: TGCAGTGCTGCCGGGACTCTGGGATACAATGAGCAGTTCTTC.

The CDR3: CASSIGDSYEQYF. Written as DNA, the CDR3 is TGTGCCAGTAGTATAGGCGACTCCTACGAGCAGTACTTC. The genes are TRBV19 and TRBJ2-7, with D unresolved. Trimming stripped 1 base from V and 0 bases from J, with 4 bases between. The CDR3 contains 13 residues. Per germline, CDR1 LNHDA and CDR2 SQIVND (reference sequence).

A few counts support this clonotype. This chain uses TRBV6-5 with TRBJ2-5; TRBD2 aligns across 9 bases. The V gene end was trimmed by 8 bases and the J gene end by 4 bases; junction bases not matched to a gene: 11. The germline V gene encodes CDR1 MNHEY and CDR2 SVGAGI. CDR3 size: 15 residues. In nucleotides, the CDR3 is TGTGCCAGCTGTTTGGGGCGGGGGGGCCGAGAGACCCAGTACTTC. It yields the protein CASCLGRGGRETQYF.

J is TRBJ2-3 and V is TRBV27; D remains unclear. The germline V gene has CDR1 MNHEY and CDR2 SMNVEV (reference sequence). V was cut by 2 bases and J by 2 bases, with 5 bases left in between. This CDR3 comprises 13 residues. The DNA of the CDR3 is TGTGCCAGCAGTTTACAAGTCACAGATACGCAGTATTTT. The encoded protein is CASSLQVTDTQYF.

This clonotype was seen ten or more times. Being one base from a much bigger clone, this may be a read error. V gene TRBV12-3 or TRBV12-4 combines with J gene TRBJ2-6; a weak D match, TRBD1 (6 bases). This CDR3 is 18 amino acids long. The CDR3 bases are TGTGCCATCAGTTTCGGCGGACAGAGACTATCTGGGGCCAACGTCCTGACTTTC. It is translated as CAISFGGQRLSGANVLTF.

The V and J genes are TRBV20-1 and TRBJ2-7; D is possibly TRBD1 (6 bases). CDR3 length: 13 residues. Germline assignment: CDR1 DFQATT and CDR2 SNEGSKA (reference sequence). V lost 7 bases and J 3 bases, leaving 16 bases between the germline ends. The CDR3 nucleotides are TGCAGTGGAGTGGACAGCTCATACTACGAGCAGTACTTC. Its protein product is CSGVDSSYYEQYF.

This clonotype was seen repeatedly, ten times or more. The chain combines TRBV24-1 with TRBJ2-3, with D maybe TRBD1 (6 bases). V shed 0 bases and J shed 0 bases, with 6 bases lying between them. CDR1 and CDR2 from the germline V gene are KGHDR and SFDVKD. The CDR3 has 15 residues. CDR3 loop: CATSDLDRSTDTQYF. The CDR3 coding sequence is TGTGCCACCAGTGATTTGGACAGGAGCACAGATACGCAGTATTTT.